This T cell receptor (beta chain) originates from a study of shared clonotypes between healthy human individuals. Naive CD8 isolation took CD45RO-negative cells positively selected for CCR7 and excluded terminally differentiated effector memory CD45RA+ cells. The CDR3 covers 14 residues. From germline, CDR1 is SSHAT and CDR2 FNYEAQ (reference sequence). Trimming removed 6 bases from V and 5 bases from J; junction bases left unmatched: 8. Here immunoSEQ multiplex PCR was the method, and the copy in TCRdb shows in-frame clones only, minus some. The data contain approximately 2,000,000 clones, 93% of them singletons.

Sequenced sample: naive CD8+ T cells from PBMCs. The TCR originated in a man younger than 35 in good health. Some clones in this sample may be carry-over from other donors' samples. The chain carries TRBV7-7 and TRBJ2-5; TRBD2 matches 8 bases. The CDR3, as DNA: TGTGCCAGCAGTGTAGCGGGACTTGGGGAGACCCAGTACTTC. Residues: CASSVAGLGETQYF.